These 3 T cell receptor beta chains came from one sample sequenced in a study of blood T cell repertoires in COVID-19. The assay was immunoSEQ multiplex PCR, and TCRdb's table has in-frame clones only and misses some. The sample has hundreds of thousands of clones, almost 90% seen once. The sequenced material came from peripheral blood. These TCRs come from a woman in her seventies with COVID-19, enrolled during active disease.

In this sample, this clone turned up once. The rearrangement joins TRBV28 to TRBJ1-2; the D is unclear. The CDR3 extends over 12 amino acids. Germline assignment: CDR1 MDHEN and CDR2 SYDVKM. V dropped 5 bases and J dropped 0 bases, with 4 bases sitting between them. As DNA, the CDR3 is TGTGCCAGCAGTCCAGCTAACTATGGCTACACCTTC. Amino acid sequence: CASSPANYGYTF.

The chain employs TRBV11-2 and TRBJ1-4; perhaps TRBD1 as D (5 bases). The ends were cut back, 5 bases at V and 1 base at J, with 11 bases in the middle. The CDR3 loop spans 15 amino acids. The germline V gene encodes CDR1 SGHAT and CDR2 FQNNGV. The CDR3 DNA follows: TGTGCCAGCAGCGCACTACAGGAAACTAATGAAAAACTGTTTTTT. Its translation: CASSALQETNEKLFF.

The CDR3 protein is CATSAAGEAFF. The CDR3 DNA sequence: TGTGCCACCAGTGCGGCAGGGGAAGCTTTCTTT. The chain uses TRBV24-1 and TRBJ1-1; a possible D gene is TRBD1 (5 bases). Trimming removed 5 bases from V and 8 bases from J, with 8 bases in between. This CDR3 contains 11 residues. CDR1 is KGHDR and CDR2 is SFDVKD in the germline V gene.